This entry features one T cell receptor (beta chain) sequence. This clonotype was observed a handful of times. It has no known antigen specificity. Nothing much larger sits one base from this clone, and base qualities are not available. Looking up the germline V gene yields CDR1 MGHRA and CDR2 YSYEKL. Relative to germline, V is 4 bases shorter and J is 4 bases shorter, with 16 bases between their ends. Taken from cysteine to phenylalanine, the CDR3 has 15 residues. This entry keeps only the CDR3 DNA: 45 bases, framed from base 1. These data are taken from a study of blood T cells in healthy people across ages (dated by TCRdb to between 2015 and 2017). Concerning the study at large: In model experiments, template switching captured roughly one uniquely barcoded TCR beta cDNA molecule for every two T cells. Using the same blood draw, the study looked at two additional independent replicas of 1 million unique cDNA reads for two donors, one aged 18 to 30 and the other aged 80 or older. To track age-related changes in TCR beta repertoire diversity, the study relied on deep sequencing normalized with unique cDNA molecular identifiers. To avoid experimental bias, donors of different ages were distributed randomly across sequencing lanes. The donors were split into four age groups: young (average 16 years), middle-aged (more than 35), aged (more than 60) and long-lived (approximately 80).

Library preparation used 5' RACE. The run used an Illumina HiSeq 2500. A second PCR of about 6 to 11 cycles was run with a J-beta primer mix and a sample-barcoded 5' primer. Each TCR beta cDNA molecule received a unique molecular identifier from a template-switch 5' adaptor carrying 12 random nucleotides. At least 2.5 million CDR3-containing paired-end reads were obtained from each sample. First-strand cDNA was synthesized from all RNA with the Mint cDNA synthesis kit, primed by a TRBC-specific oligonucleotide. All cDNA was treated with uracil-DNA glycosylase and then went through a first 18-cycle PCR with the universal primers M1SS and BC2_uni_R. The authors' analysis ran thus. Each sample was normalized by randomly selecting 1 million high-quality reads, each carrying a distinct molecular identifier. Instead of being binned into consensus sequences, reads that shared molecular identifiers were thrown out. CDR3 identification, clonotype clustering and error correction used MiTCR with a Q25 quality threshold and the strictest error-elimination algorithm. A nonparametric unseen species model with Euler transformation was used to estimate a lower bound on total TCR beta diversity. The public reads were reanalyzed by TCRdb: fastp trimming at Q25, MiXCR alignment, in-frame beta chains only. One record per CDR3 amino acid sequence lists the most common genes and DNA. The V and J calls and clone size come from TCRdb's table, not from the authors' own analysis. The sample table lists about 1,600,000 distinct CDR3 sequences, around two fifths of them with a count of one. Approximately 7.9% of the sample is in the top ten clones.

Points the paper makes about the study in general: The long-lived group showed more naive CD4+ T cells, fewer expanded clones and increased TCR diversity than the aged group, suggesting age selection. As age increased, observed TCR beta diversity per million T cells dropped in a roughly linear way, and a significant reduction was already evident by age roughly 40. There was a strong correlation between observed TCR beta diversity and the percentage of naive T cells measured by flow cytometry. Because the CMV infection status of the donors was unknown, age-related changes in expanded clonotypes may potentially have been confounded. Conclusive comparison of naive and antigen-experienced compartments was prevented by the profiling of bulk unsorted PBMCs. Estimates of total diversity based on one million sequenced T cells were considered lower bounds and underestimates.

Donors were about 36 systemically healthy Caucasian individuals from Russia aged about 6 to 100 years. About 10 milliliters of peripheral blood were collected from each donor into EDTA-treated Vacutainer tubes. PBMCs were isolated by Ficoll-Paque density-gradient centrifugation, with at least 6.5 million obtained per sample. Trizol reagent was used to extract total RNA from PBMCs, with at least 6 micrograms per sample. The percentages of naive CD45RAhigh/CD27high T cells were determined by flow cytometry on a PBMC aliquot from every donor. The chain was built from TRBV4-1 and TRBJ1-2; there is no confident call for the D gene. This TCR was recovered from a young woman in good health. The sample consisted of blood. Read as DNA, the sequence is TGCGCCAGCAGCCCCGGCGGCAATTCGGGCTATGGCTACACCTTC. This yields the protein CASSPGGNSGYGYTF.